In its sample, the clone carrying this T cell receptor (beta chain) was seen a few times. No antigen is known for it. This entry is derived from a study of early T cells in non-severe SARS-CoV-2 infection. Study overall: Sequencing of unsorted whole blood was done on bulk RNA, leaving chains unpaired. Findings of the study overall: VDJdb matching favored anti-spike CD8 responses, missing private and CD4 specificities.

V lost 4 bases and J lost 8, with 9 bases in between. The CDR3 runs 13 residues. Germline CDR1 SEHNR, CDR2 FQNEAQ (reference sequence). The protocol attached unique molecular identifiers to individual cDNA molecules. TCRdb independently ran MiXCR on the 5' RACE reads; one entry per CDR3 protein. The table includes almost 30,000 distinct CDR3 sequences, 5.5% to 6.5% detected once. This clonotype was obtained from an adult who was a healthcare worker with PCR-confirmed SARS-CoV-2 infection or an uninfected control (not recorded which). The chain couples TRBV7-9 to TRBJ1-6; D is ambiguous. Material for sequencing was whole blood. This CDR3 is CASSWEEDSPLHF. The CDR3 nucleotides read TGTGCCAGCAGCTGGGAAGAGGATTCACCCCTCCACTTT.